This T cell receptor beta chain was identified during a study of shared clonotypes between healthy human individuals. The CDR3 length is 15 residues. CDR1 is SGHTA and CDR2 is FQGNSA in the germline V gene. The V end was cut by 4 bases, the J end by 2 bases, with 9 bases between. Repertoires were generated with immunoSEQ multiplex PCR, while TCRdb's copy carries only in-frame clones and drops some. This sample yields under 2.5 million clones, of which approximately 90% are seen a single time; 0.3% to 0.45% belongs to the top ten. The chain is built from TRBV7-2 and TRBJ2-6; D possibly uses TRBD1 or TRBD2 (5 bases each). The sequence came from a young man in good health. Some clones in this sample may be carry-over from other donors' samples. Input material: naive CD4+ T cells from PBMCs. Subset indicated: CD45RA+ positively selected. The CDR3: CASSYRTPGANVLTF. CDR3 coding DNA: TGTGCCAGCAGCTACAGGACTCCTGGGGCCAACGTCCTGACTTTC.